The 27 T cell receptor beta chains given below trace back to one sample, sequenced in a study of T-cell memory formation after mild COVID-19. TCRdb recomputed calls from the 5' RACE reads with MiXCR, one row per CDR3 protein. This table holds about 29,000 distinct CDR3 sequences, less than 15% found once. The sequenced material came from PBMCs or a T cell subset sorted from them (not recorded which). Receptors were obtained from an adult woman who had mild COVID-19 (a few samples of this study predate the infection). Cell type and time point are not known.

In this sample, this clonotype turned up many times. The rearrangement joins TRBV7-9 to TRBJ2-7, with D possibly TRBD2 on 6 matching bases. This CDR3 has 16 residues. Germline loops: CDR1 SEHNR, CDR2 FQNEAQ (reference sequence). Trimming shortened V by 1 base and J by 4 bases, and 17 bases separated the two germline ends. Written as DNA, the CDR3 is TGTGCCAGCAGCTTAGGGGATGCGGGGAGTAGGTACGAGCAGTACTTC. This encodes CASSLGDAGSRYEQYF.

This clonotype showed up many times. The chain combines TRBV5-1 with TRBJ2-3; D call uncertain. The V gene's germline CDR1 is SGHRS and CDR2 YFSETQ. The ends were cut back, 4 bases at V and 3 bases at J, with 12 bases in the middle. This CDR3 has 14 amino acids. CDR3 in DNA: TGCGCCAGCAGCCCGGATCAAACGACAGATACGCAGTATTTT. Translation gives CASSPDQTTDTQYF.

The DNA for the CDR3 is TGTGCCAGCAGCTTTTCGAACACCGGGGAGCTGTTTTTT. It encodes CASSFSNTGELFF. This chain joins TRBV11-2 and TRBJ2-2; D gene unclear. There are 13 residues in the CDR3. Germline V gene lookup returns CDR1 SGHAT and CDR2 FQNNGV. The V and J ends lost 3 bases and 0 bases respectively, with 2 bases between them.

Many counts were recorded for this clonotype. The gene calls are TRBV7-3 and TRBJ2-3, with D perhaps assigned TRBD1 or TRBD2 (5 bases each). V gave up 5 bases and J gave up 11 bases, with 17 bases separating them. Germline lookup yields CDR1 SGHTA and CDR2 FQGTGA. The CDR3 runs 13 residues. The chain's CDR3 is CASSLTAGGGQYF. CDR3 nucleotide sequence: TGTGCCAGCAGCCTCACCGCGGGTGGGGGGCAGTATTTT.

Ten or more counts support this clonotype. The rearrangement links TRBV5-1 to TRBJ1-4; D is ambiguous. Looked up from germline, CDR1 is SGHRS and CDR2 is YFSETQ. Trimming took 0 bases from V and 3 from J, leaving 9 bases between them. CDR3 length: 15 residues. The CDR3 region is CASSLGLGPNEKLFF. The CDR3 nucleotides read TGCGCCAGCAGCTTGGGCCTGGGCCCTAATGAAAAACTGTTTTTT.

This clonotype showed up many times. V usage is TRBV30 and J usage is TRBJ2-2; TRBD2 aligns across 10 bases. The CDR3 is made up of 17 amino acids. Germline lookup yields CDR1 GTSNPN and CDR2 SVGIG (reference sequence). Trimming at V came to 3 bases and at J to 1 base, leaving 8 bases not matched to a gene. The CDR3 nucleotides are TGTGCCTGGAGGCGGACTAGCGGCCGGGGGAACACCGGGGAGCTGTTTTTT. Translation gives CAWRRTSGRGNTGELFF. Full variable domain (remainder filled in from reference TRBV30 and TRBJ2-2): SQTIHQWPATLVQPVGSPLSLECTVEGTSNPNLYWYRQAAGRGLQLLFYSVGIGQISSEVPQNLSASRPQDRQFILSSKKLLLSDSGFYLCAWRRTSGRGNTGELFFGEGSRLTVL.

This clonotype appeared many times. In DNA form, the CDR3 reads TGTGCCAGCAGTCCCCAACCGACAGTAAACATTCAGTACTTC. The encoded protein is CASSPQPTVNIQYF. V and J are TRBV27 and TRBJ2-4, with D perhaps matching TRBD1 (5 bases). The ends were cut back, 5 bases at V and 6 bases at J, with 14 bases in the middle. CDR1 MNHEY and CDR2 SMNVEV come from the germline V gene (reference sequence). This CDR3 spans 14 amino acids.

The sample holds many counts of this clonotype. The chain combines TRBV24-1 with TRBJ2-5; unclear D gene. V dropped 4 bases and J dropped 2 bases, with 7 bases sitting between them. Germline assignment: CDR1 KGHDR and CDR2 SFDVKD. This CDR3 comprises 13 residues. The CDR3: CATSEGGQETQYF. CDR3 sequence (DNA): TGTGCCACCAGTGAGGGTGGACAAGAGACCCAGTACTTC.

This clonotype was counted at least ten times. The rearrangement uses TRBV6-1 and TRBJ1-5; TRBD1 agrees at 7 bases. The CDR3 spans 15 residues. Germline loops: CDR1 MNHNS, CDR2 SASEGT. The V segment lost 6 bases and the J segment 6 bases; nucleotides outside the gene matches: 11. As DNA, the CDR3 is TGTGCCAGCAGGGGCCCGACAGGGTATTCTCAGCCCCAGCATTTT. Its protein is CASRGPTGYSQPQHF.

At least ten counts were recorded for this clonotype. The chain uses TRBV7-6 and TRBJ1-5; D is unclear. The CDR3 extends over 13 amino acids. V was clipped by 4 bases and J by 3 bases, with 7 bases between them. The germline V gene has CDR1 SGHVS and CDR2 FNYEAQ. The CDR3 DNA is TGTGCCAGCAGCTCGAACTCCAATCAGCCCCAGCATTTT. This encodes CASSSNSNQPQHF.

V and J are TRBV6-5 and TRBJ1-6; TRBD1 agrees at 7 bases. V shed 4 bases and J 10 bases; nucleotides not matched to a gene: 13. The CDR3 sequence is 16 residues long. Germline loops: CDR1 MNHEY, CDR2 SVGAGI. The CDR3 sequence: CASSSRQGQGVSPLHF. In DNA, the CDR3 is TGTGCCAGCAGTTCTCGACAGGGTCAAGGGGTATCACCCCTCCACTTT.

In this sample, this clonotype turned up many times. V is TRBV30 and J is TRBJ2-5, with 10 bases identical to TRBD2. In germline, CDR1 is GTSNPN, CDR2 SVGIG (reference sequence). CDR3 length: 15 residues. J gave up 1 base and V 2 bases, and 4 bases lay outside the gene matches. The CDR3 reads CAWSLAGAAQETQYF. In nucleotides, the CDR3 is TGTGCCTGGAGTCTAGCGGGGGCCGCCCAAGAGACCCAGTACTTC.

This chain uses TRBV19 with TRBJ1-2, with D possibly matching TRBD1 (5 bases). Per germline, CDR1 LNHDA and CDR2 SQIVND (reference sequence). V was cut by 5 bases and J by 11 bases, with 21 bases left in between. There are 14 residues in the CDR3. In nucleotides, the CDR3 is TGTGCCAGTAGTCCACAGGAGACTCAGACTCGGTACACCTTC. This encodes CASSPQETQTRYTF.

This clonotype was seen repeatedly, ten times or more. The V gene is TRBV24-1, the J gene TRBJ2-5, with TRBD2 identical over 8 bases. Trimming took 4 bases from V and 4 from J; bases not matched to a gene: 10. Germline CDR1 reads KGHDR; CDR2 reads SFDVKD. This CDR3 is built from 16 residues. The CDR3 coding sequence is TGTGCCACCAGTGAAGGTTACGGGAGGGCCTCAGAGACCCAGTACTTC. Translated, it gives CATSEGYGRASETQYF.

This clonotype was picked up a small number of times. The chain has TRBV6-2 or TRBV6-3 and TRBJ2-3; 9 nucleotides match TRBD2. J was trimmed by 3 bases and V by 8 bases; bases with no gene match: 6. Per germline, CDR1 MNHEY and CDR2 SVGEGT. The CDR3 length is 14 residues. Here the CDR3 DNA reads TGTGCCAGCGGGCGGGAGGGCCCTACAGATACGCAGTATTTT. Its protein product is CASGREGPTDTQYF.

This clonotype has ten or more counts. The CDR3: CASSSRVGGYGYTF. In nucleotides, the CDR3 is TGTGCCAGCAGCTCCAGGGTTGGGGGCTATGGCTACACCTTC. The rearrangement uses TRBV5-8 and TRBJ1-2; TRBD1 might be the D (5 bases). Trimming stripped 3 bases from V and 4 bases from J, with 13 bases between. The CDR3 totals 14 residues. Germline V CDR1 and CDR2: SGHTS, YDEGEE.

This clonotype was counted many times. J is TRBJ2-7 and V is TRBV14, with TRBD2 matching 8 bases. This CDR3 region has 14 residues. Germline lookup yields CDR1 SGHDN and CDR2 FVKESK. With V trimmed by 4 bases and J by 4 bases, 6 bases remained unmatched. CDR3 bases: TGTGCCAGCAGCCCGGCGGGAGGTGGGTACGAGCAGTACTTC. This gives the protein CASSPAGGGYEQYF.

This clonotype has ten or more counts. In nucleotides, the CDR3 is TGTGCCAGTAGTATGATTGGGGCAACTAATGAAAAACTGTTTTTT. Protein product: CASSMIGATNEKLFF. The rearrangement joins TRBV19 to TRBJ1-4, with unresolved D. CDR1 is LNHDA and CDR2 is SQIVND in the germline V gene (reference sequence). Trimming pared 3 bases from V and 0 bases from J, leaving 8 bases between. The length of the CDR3 is 15 residues.

This clonotype was seen many times. V and J are TRBV20-1 and TRBJ2-7, with D unresolved. CDR1 is DFQATT, CDR2 SNEGSKA, per germline (reference sequence). The germline V and J ends were trimmed by 6 bases and 0 bases, with 12 bases remaining between them. CDR3 size: 13 residues. CDR3 region: CSAMTASSYEQYF. DNA of the CDR3: TGCAGTGCAATGACGGCTAGCTCCTACGAGCAGTACTTC.

This clonotype was detected ten times or more. The gene calls are TRBV7-2 and TRBJ2-4, with D possibly TRBD1 on 6 matching bases. V was pared by 7 bases and J by 6 bases, with 13 bases between. Germline CDR1 is SGHTA and CDR2 is FQGNSA. The CDR3 consists of 13 residues. This CDR3 reads CASTPGTLNIQYF. In DNA, the CDR3 is TGTGCCAGCACCCCGGGGACATTAAACATTCAGTACTTC.

This clonotype has ten or more counts. This chain links TRBV20-1 with TRBJ2-1, with D possibly matching TRBD2 (5 bases). Germline CDR1 DFQATT, CDR2 SNEGSKA (reference sequence). The CDR3 extends over 17 amino acids. V gave up 0 bases and J gave up 2 bases, with 17 bases separating them. CDR3 bases: TGCAGTGCTAGAGATCAGTCTTCGAGGGAGCCCTACAATGAGCAGTTCTTC. Its translation is CSARDQSSREPYNEQFF.

This clonotype was seen ten or more times. This chain joins TRBV29-1 and TRBJ1-1, with 11 nucleotides matching TRBD1. The CDR3 consists of 17 residues. The V gene end was trimmed by 3 bases and the J gene end by 2 bases; junction bases not matched to a gene: 11. Germline CDR1 and CDR2: SQVTM and ANQGSEA. CDR3 in amino acids: CSVDSPGQGALNTEAFF. The CDR3 bases are TGCAGCGTTGATTCTCCCGGACAGGGGGCACTCAACACTGAAGCTTTCTTT.

This clonotype has a count of ten or more. V usage is TRBV29-1 and J usage is TRBJ2-2; D ambiguous. The germline V gene has CDR1 SQVTM and CDR2 ANQGSEA. V was trimmed by 1 base and J by 6 bases, leaving 3 bases between them. The CDR3 contains 11 residues. The CDR3: CSVEAPGELFF. As DNA, the CDR3 is TGCAGCGTTGAAGCGCCCGGGGAGCTGTTTTTT.

Many counts were recorded for this clonotype. The chain links TRBV12-3 or TRBV12-4 to TRBJ1-3; no reliable D call. V lost 3 bases and J 4 bases, leaving 10 bases between the germline ends. The CDR3 loop spans 14 amino acids. The CDR3 is CASSLGWEGNTIYF. CDR3 coding DNA: TGTGCCAGCAGTTTGGGCTGGGAGGGAAACACCATATATTTT.

This clonotype showed up many times. The CDR3 is CSAKQGYNSPLHF. In nucleotides, the CDR3 is TGCAGTGCTAAACAGGGCTATAATTCACCCCTCCACTTT. The genes are TRBV20-1 and TRBJ1-6; tentatively, D is TRBD1 (6 bases). Trimming removed 4 bases from V and 3 bases from J, with 7 bases in between. This CDR3 is 13 amino acids long. Germline V gene sequence: CDR1 DFQATT, CDR2 SNEGSKA (reference sequence).

The chain is built from TRBV5-1 and TRBJ2-1; 7 bases map to TRBD2. The CDR3 runs to 14 residues. In germline, CDR1 is SGHRS, CDR2 YFSETQ. V lost 7 bases and J lost 2; bases outside the gene matches: 6. CDR3 DNA: TGCGCCAGCTCGACCGGGGGGACCTACAATGAGCAGTTCTTC. As protein: CASSTGGTYNEQFF.

This clonotype has at least ten counts. This rearrangement joins TRBV20-1 to TRBJ2-5, with D perhaps assigned TRBD1 or TRBD2 (5 bases each). Germline V gene data show CDR1 as DFQATT and CDR2 as SNEGSKA (reference sequence). The CDR3 is made up of 15 amino acids. The V end lost 5 bases, the J end lost 7 bases, and 23 bases lay between the germline ends. Here the CDR3 DNA reads TGCAGTGCTCCCGGATTGGGACCCGATTCGTGGACCCAGTACTTC. As protein: CSAPGLGPDSWTQYF.